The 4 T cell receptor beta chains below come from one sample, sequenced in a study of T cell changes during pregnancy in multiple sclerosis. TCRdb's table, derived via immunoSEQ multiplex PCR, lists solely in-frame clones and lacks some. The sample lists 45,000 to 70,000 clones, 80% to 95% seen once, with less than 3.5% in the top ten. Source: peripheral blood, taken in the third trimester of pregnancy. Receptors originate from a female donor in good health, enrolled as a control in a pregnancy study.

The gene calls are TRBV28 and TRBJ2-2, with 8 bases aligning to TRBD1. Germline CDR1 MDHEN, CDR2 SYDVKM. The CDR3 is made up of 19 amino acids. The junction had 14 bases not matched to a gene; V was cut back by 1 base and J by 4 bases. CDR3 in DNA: TGTGCCAGCAGTTTATTCATAACGACAGGGGTGTTCCGCACCGGGGAGCTGTTTTTT. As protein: CASSLFITTGVFRTGELFF.

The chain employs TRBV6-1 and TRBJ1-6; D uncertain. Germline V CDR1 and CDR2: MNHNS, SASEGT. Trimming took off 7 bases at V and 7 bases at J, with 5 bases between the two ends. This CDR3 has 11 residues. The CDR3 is CASKANSPLHF. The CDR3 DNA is TGTGCCAGCAAAGCAAATTCACCCCTCCACTTT.

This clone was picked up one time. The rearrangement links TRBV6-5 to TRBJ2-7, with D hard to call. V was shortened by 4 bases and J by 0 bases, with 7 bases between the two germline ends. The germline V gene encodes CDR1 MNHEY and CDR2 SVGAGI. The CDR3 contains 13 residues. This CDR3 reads CASSSGFSYEQYF. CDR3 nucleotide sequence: TGTGCCAGCAGTTCAGGTTTCTCCTACGAGCAGTACTTC.

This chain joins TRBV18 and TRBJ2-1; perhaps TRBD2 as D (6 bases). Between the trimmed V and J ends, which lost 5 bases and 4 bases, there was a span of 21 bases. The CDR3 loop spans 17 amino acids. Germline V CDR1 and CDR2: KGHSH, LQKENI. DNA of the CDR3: TGTGCCAGCTCAGCCTCCCGACTAGATAGAAGGTACAATGAGCAGTTCTTC. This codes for CASSASRLDRRYNEQFF.